A selection of T cell receptor beta chains follows, all from one sample in a study of shared clonotypes between healthy human individuals. Libraries were prepared by immunoSEQ multiplex PCR; TCRdb keeps only in-frame clonotypes and omits some of them. The sample comprises a few million clones, about 90% of which are singletons, and roughly 0.34% rests with the top ten. Sequencing was done on a sample of naive CD4+ T cells from PBMCs. The receptors here all came from a young man in good health. Some clones in this sample may be carry-over from other donors' samples. Each CDR3 is given with its conserved first and last residue. Each record gives: CDR3 protein, V gene.

CDR3: CASSLSPARGYTF; V: TRBV5-4
CDR3: CASSRPLYEQYF; V: TRBV28
CDR3: CASSPVRDTEAFF; V: TRBV18
CDR3: CASSLLPEGGGNSGANVLTF; V: TRBV9
CDR3: CASHFERGGRSEQFF; V: TRBV5-4
CDR3: CASSLWVGQGGEKLFF; V: TRBV7-9
CDR3: CASSRTSGDTGELFF; V: TRBV4-2
CDR3: CASSFGQAETQYF; V: TRBV7-9
CDR3: CASSLGGGASTGELFF; V: TRBV28
CDR3: CASGEREGTSTDTQYF; V: TRBV7-8
CDR3: CASSEGSYGAYGYTF; V: TRBV6-1
CDR3: CASSPGQGGQETQYF; V: TRBV28
CDR3: CASSISRRGEQFF; V: TRBV19
CDR3: CAISATQGGQTQYF; V: TRBV10-3
CDR3: CASSFDLGQGTDTQYF; V: TRBV7-9
CDR3: CASSLVRTSGDEQYF; V: TRBV7-2
CDR3: CASSQTVRGAIYF; V: TRBV4-3